This T cell receptor beta chain was retrieved from a study of blood T cell repertoires in COVID-19. Original handling: Quantification of nucleated cells was approximated via reference gene primer amplification. Clones were read by immunoSEQ multiplex PCR, and TCRdb kept only the in-frame ones, dropping some. V and J calls and clone size are given by that table; D and trimming were obtained from the DNA. The sample has 130,000 to 150,000 clones; 80% to 90% are singletons. A few counts support this clone. CDR1 is KGHDR and CDR2 is SFDVKD in the germline V gene. V was cut by 9 bases and J by 9 bases, with 14 bases left in between. The CDR3 contains 13 residues.

This sequence was found in a woman aged 60-70 years with COVID-19, enrolled during active disease. The V and J genes are TRBV24-1 and TRBJ1-6; no clear D. Sequencing used peripheral blood. CDR3 DNA sequence: TGTGCCACCCGAGGGAGCGAAGGTTCACCCCTCCACTTT. The encoded protein is CATRGSEGSPLHF.